The T cell receptor (beta chain) described here comes from a study of blood T cell repertoires in COVID-19 (dated by TCRdb to 2020 to 2021). Looking at the study overall: Collaborator samples came from the United States, Italy and Spain and covered acute and convalescent phases of COVID-19. The prospective study material was composed of cDNA or gDNA derived from T cells, B-cell-depleted T cells, or PBMCs. The samples were drawn from the first 160 participants of the ongoing ImmuneRACE study and from 950 to 1,500 subjects provided by 6 global collaborators. The repertoires were released in a freely available public database intended as a resource for research on the immune response to SARS-CoV-2. A de-identified subject ID, COVID-19 status, age in years and sex were almost always included in the sample metadata. HLA class I and class II types, where available, came from metadata supplied by the sample provider rather than from assay-based typing. Subjects who had been exposed to COVID-19, were actively infected with it, or had recovered from it provided the deeply sampled blood TCRbeta repertoires that made up the dataset.

From V the trimming removes 8 bases and from J it removes 1 base, while the gene matches leave 7 bases of the junction unaccounted for. Taken from the germline V gene (reference sequence), the CDR1 and CDR2 loops are MNHNY and SVGAGI. From its cysteine to its phenylalanine, the CDR3 spans 15 amino acids. Solely the CDR3 DNA is kept, with 45 bases framed from the first base. Note on this clone: Its antigen has not been determined. No qualities accompany the bases; no much larger clone lies one base away.

Whole blood was collected in K2EDTA tubes by collaborating institutions according to the institutions' own protocols. Collaborator samples were shipped for TCRbeta analysis as frozen whole blood, isolated PBMCs, or DNA extracted from either sample type. TCRbeta CDR3 regions were amplified from genomic DNA by means of the immunoSEQ Assay, a bias-controlled multiplex PCR. The source study handled its data this way. Nucleated cell counts per sample were estimated from amplification of reference gene primers within the assay. To quantify the absolute abundance of each unique TCRbeta CDR3 rearrangement, sequence reads were collapsed and filtered. Productive Simpson clonality was computed per sample as the square root of Simpson's diversity index over productive rearrangements. TCRdb limited this immuneACCESS table to in-frame rearrangements with V and J called. A share of clones is missing; checked studies link under half to unresolved V genes, and the rest is unexplained. V and J calls plus clone size are reproduced from that table; the DNA served to infer D and trimming. In all, the sample holds over 130,000 clones, and roughly four fifths of those were seen once. In total, the top ten clones hold 3.5% to 5% of the sample.

Findings and caveats that apply to the study as a whole: Clinical and demographic metadata were provided uncurated, with the amount varying by source and participant.

This sequence uses TRBV6-6 and TRBJ1-5, with TRBD1 identical over 8 junction bases. The sequence was collected from an elderly woman with active or convalescent COVID-19. The specimen was peripheral blood. CDR3 reads: CASGLTGGSNQPQHF. In nucleotide form, the sequence is TGTGCCAGCGGCTTAACAGGGGGAAGCAATCAGCCCCAGCATTTT.